This T cell receptor beta chain was found in a study of blood T cell repertoires in COVID-19. Study at large: Both acute and convalescent COVID-19 samples were obtained from the United States, Italy and Spain.

Those enrolled in Seattle joined during active infection and were followed longitudinally afterward. Clones were sequenced by immunoSEQ multiplex PCR, and TCRdb holds only the in-frame ones, with some missing. The table includes roughly 68,000 clones, just over 85% detected once. V lost 1 base, J lost 7 bases, and 13 bases lay in between. Germline-derived CDR1 and CDR2 are SGHDN and FVKESK. CDR3 length: 15 residues. The TCR was taken from a woman aged 60-70 years with COVID-19, enrolled during active disease. What was sequenced was peripheral blood. The V and J genes are TRBV14 and TRBJ1-4; D might be TRBD1 (6 bases). The CDR3 loop reads CASSQGGQPTEKLFF. CDR3 sequence (DNA): TGTGCCAGCAGCCAAGGGGGGCAGCCTACTGAAAAACTGTTTTTT.